These 2 T cell receptor beta chains were all obtained from the same sample, sequenced in a study of cytomegalovirus exposure and HLA in healthy donors (dated 2017 in TCRdb). The protocol used for the library was the immunoSEQ multiplex PCR assay. The table comes from immuneACCESS by way of TCRdb, which keeps in-frame sequences with V and J called. Part of the clones is missing from these tables; in studies checked, under half for an unresolved V gene and the rest for unknown reasons. This sample holds approximately 73,000 clones; roughly 95% were observed only once. Of the sample, 3% to 4% falls within the top ten clones. The sequencing input was PBMCs. Receptors originate from a young man in good health and CMV-seronegative.

This chain links TRBV27 with TRBJ1-1; D not certain. Germline V gene data show CDR1 as MNHEY and CDR2 as SMNVEV (reference sequence). The CDR3 is 12 residues long. Deletions cut 8 bases from V and 8 bases from J, with 15 bases between. CDR3 DNA: TGTGCCAGCTGGAAGGAGCCCGCGGAAGCTTTCTTT. Residues: CASWKEPAEAFF.

The V and J genes are TRBV5-6 and TRBJ1-5; weak D call: TRBD1 (5 bases). The CDR3 is 15 amino acids. Germline lookup yields CDR1 SGHDT and CDR2 YYEEEE. V was trimmed by 3 bases and J by 4 bases, leaving 14 bases between them. CDR3 amino acids: CASSYGQGDNQPQHF. For the CDR3, the DNA is TGTGCCAGCAGCTATGGCCAGGGCGATAATCAGCCCCAGCATTTT.